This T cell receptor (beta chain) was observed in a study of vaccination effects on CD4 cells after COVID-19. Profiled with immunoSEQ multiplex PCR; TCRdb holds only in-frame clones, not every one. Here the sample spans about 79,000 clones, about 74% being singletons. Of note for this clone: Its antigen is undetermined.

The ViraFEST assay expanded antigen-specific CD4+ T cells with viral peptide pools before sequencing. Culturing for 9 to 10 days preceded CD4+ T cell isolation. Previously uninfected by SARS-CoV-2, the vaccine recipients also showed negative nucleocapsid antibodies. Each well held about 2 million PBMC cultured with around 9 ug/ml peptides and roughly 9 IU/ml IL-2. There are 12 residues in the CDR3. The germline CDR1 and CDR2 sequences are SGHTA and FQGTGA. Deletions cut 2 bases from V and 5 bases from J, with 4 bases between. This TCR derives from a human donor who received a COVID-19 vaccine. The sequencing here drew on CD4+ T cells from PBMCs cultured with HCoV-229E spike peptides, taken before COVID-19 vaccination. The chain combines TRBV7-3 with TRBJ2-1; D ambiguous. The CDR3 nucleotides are TGTGCCAGCAGCTTACGGGACAATGAGCAGTTCTTC. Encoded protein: CASSLRDNEQFF.